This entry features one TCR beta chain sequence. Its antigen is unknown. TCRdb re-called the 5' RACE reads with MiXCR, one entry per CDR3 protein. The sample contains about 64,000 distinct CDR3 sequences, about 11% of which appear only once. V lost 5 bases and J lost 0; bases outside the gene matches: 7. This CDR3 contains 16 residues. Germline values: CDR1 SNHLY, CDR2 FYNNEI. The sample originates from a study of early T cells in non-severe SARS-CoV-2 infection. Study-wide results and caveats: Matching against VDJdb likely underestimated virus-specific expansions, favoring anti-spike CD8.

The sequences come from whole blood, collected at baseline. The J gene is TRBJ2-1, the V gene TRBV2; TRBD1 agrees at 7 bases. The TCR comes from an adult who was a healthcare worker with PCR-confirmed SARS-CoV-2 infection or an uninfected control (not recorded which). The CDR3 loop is CASSPSTGNSYNEQFF. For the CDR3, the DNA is TGTGCCAGCAGTCCCTCGACAGGGAACTCCTACAATGAGCAGTTCTTC. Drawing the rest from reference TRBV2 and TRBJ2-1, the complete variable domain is EPEVTQTPSHQVTQMGQEVILRCVPISNHLYFYWYRQILGQKVEFLVSFYNNEISEKSEIFDDQFSVERPDGSNFTLKIRSTKLEDSAMYFCASSPSTGNSYNEQFFGPGTRLTVL.